This record concerns one T cell receptor beta chain sequence. Its antigen is as yet unknown. Distinct nucleotide sequences in the sample also encode this CDR3. Running of the v3.0 immunoSEQ assay took place at survey level. The table came from immunoSEQ multiplex PCR; TCRdb's copy has only in-frame clones and leaves some out. Here the sample spans 26,000 or so clones, 93% being singletons. This record comes from a study of long-term antiretroviral therapy in people with HIV. General study points: Transplant donor controls retained higher diversity, though diversity increased after ART.

This CDR3 has 13 residues. Trimming cost V 5 bases and J 5 bases, with 12 bases left between them. Per the germline V gene, CDR1 is MNHEY and CDR2 is SVGAGI. Here the sequenced sample was unsorted PBMCs, taken 6.2 years after starting antiretroviral therapy. The source is a middle-aged man with HIV. The chain couples TRBV6-5 to TRBJ1-2; no definite D call. CDR3 coding DNA: TGTGCCAGCAGTCCCGGACCGAGTTATGGCTACACCTTC. Protein product: CASSPGPSYGYTF.